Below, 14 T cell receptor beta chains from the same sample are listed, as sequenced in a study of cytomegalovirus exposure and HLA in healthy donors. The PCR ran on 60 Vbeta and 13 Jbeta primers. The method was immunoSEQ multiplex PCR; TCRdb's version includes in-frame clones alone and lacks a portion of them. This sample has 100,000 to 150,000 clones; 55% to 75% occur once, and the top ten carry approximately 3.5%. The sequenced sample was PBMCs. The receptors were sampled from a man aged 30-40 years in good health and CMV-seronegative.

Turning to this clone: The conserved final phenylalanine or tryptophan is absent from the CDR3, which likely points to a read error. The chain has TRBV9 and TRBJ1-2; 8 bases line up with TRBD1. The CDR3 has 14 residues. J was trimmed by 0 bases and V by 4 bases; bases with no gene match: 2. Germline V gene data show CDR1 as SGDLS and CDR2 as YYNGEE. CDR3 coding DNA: TGTGCCAGCAGCCCGGGACAGGCTAACTATGGCTACACCCTC. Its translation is CASSPGQANYGYTL.

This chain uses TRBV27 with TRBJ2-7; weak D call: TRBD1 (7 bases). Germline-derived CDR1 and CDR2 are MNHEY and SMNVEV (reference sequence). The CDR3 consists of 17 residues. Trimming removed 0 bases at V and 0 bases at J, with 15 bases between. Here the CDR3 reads CASSLSLGGGRSYEQYF. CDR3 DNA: TGTGCCAGCAGTTTATCATTAGGAGGGGGCCGCTCCTACGAGCAGTACTTC.

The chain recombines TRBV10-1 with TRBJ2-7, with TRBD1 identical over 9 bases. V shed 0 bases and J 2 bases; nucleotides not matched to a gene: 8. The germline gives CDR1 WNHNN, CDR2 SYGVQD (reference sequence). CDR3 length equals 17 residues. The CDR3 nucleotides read TGCGCCAGCAGTGAGTCTTTCCGGGACAGGGTAACCTACGAGCAGTACTTC. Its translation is CASSESFRDRVTYEQYF.

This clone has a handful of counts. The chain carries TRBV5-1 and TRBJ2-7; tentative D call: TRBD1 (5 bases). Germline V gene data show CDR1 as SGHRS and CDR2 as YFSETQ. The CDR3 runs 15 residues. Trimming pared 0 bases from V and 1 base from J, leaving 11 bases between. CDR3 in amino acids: CASSLAMGQSYEQYF. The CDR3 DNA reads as TGCGCCAGCAGCTTGGCCATGGGGCAGTCCTACGAGCAGTACTTC.

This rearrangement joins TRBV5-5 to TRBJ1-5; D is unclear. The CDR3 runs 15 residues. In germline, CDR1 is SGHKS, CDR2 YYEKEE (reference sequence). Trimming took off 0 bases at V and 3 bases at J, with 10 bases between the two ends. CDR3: CASSLGRQTNQPQHF. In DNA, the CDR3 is TGTGCCAGCAGCTTGGGCCGACAAACCAATCAGCCCCAGCATTTT.

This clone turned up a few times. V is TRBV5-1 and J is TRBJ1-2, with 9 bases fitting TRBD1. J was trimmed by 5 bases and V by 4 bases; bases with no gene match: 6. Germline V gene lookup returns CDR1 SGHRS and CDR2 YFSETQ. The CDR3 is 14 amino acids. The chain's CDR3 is CASSLGQGWYGYTF. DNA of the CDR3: TGCGCCAGCAGCCTGGGACAGGGTTGGTATGGCTACACCTTC.

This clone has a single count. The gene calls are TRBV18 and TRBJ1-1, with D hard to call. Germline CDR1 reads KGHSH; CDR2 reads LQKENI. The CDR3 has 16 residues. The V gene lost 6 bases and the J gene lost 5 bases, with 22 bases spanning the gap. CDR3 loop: CASSTSYGEGSTEAFF. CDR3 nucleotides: TGTGCCAGCTCGACCAGCTACGGGGAAGGGTCGACTGAAGCTTTCTTT.

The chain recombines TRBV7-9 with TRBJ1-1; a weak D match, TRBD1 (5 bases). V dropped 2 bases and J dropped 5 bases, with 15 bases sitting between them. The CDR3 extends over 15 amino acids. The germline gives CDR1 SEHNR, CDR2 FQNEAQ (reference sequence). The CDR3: CASSLISGGWTEAFF. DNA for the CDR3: TGTGCCAGCAGCTTAATCAGCGGGGGGTGGACTGAAGCTTTCTTT.

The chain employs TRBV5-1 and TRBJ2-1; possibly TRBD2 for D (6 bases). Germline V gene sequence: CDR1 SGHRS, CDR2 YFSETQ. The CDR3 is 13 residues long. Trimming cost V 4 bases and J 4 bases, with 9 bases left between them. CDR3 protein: CASSGRGYNEQFF. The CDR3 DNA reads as TGCGCCAGCAGCGGTCGGGGGTACAATGAGCAGTTCTTC.

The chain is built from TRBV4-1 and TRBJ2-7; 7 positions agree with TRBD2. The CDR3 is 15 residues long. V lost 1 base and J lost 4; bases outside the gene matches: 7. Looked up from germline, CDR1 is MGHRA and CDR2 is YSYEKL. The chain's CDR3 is CASSQVPAGRYEQYF. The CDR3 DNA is TGCGCCAGCAGCCAAGTTCCAGCGGGGAGGTACGAGCAGTACTTC.

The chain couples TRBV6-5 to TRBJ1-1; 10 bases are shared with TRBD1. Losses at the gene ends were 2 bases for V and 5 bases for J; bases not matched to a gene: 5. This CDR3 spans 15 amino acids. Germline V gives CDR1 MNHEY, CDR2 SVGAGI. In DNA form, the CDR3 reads TGTGCCAGCAGTTACCCATTGGGACAGGGGACTGAAGCTTTCTTT. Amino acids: CASSYPLGQGTEAFF.

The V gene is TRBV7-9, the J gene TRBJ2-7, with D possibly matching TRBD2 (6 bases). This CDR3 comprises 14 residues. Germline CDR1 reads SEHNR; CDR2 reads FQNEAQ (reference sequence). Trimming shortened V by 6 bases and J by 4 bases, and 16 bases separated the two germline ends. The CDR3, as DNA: TGTGCCAGCAGGGGAGGATCAAGAGCTTACGAGCAGTACTTC. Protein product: CASRGGSRAYEQYF.

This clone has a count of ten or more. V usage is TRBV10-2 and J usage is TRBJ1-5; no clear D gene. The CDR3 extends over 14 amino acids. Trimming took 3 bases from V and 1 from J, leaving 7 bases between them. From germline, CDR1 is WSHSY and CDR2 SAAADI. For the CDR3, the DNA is TGCGCCAGCAGTGAAACTGTAAGCAATCAGCCCCAGCATTTT. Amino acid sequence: CASSETVSNQPQHF.

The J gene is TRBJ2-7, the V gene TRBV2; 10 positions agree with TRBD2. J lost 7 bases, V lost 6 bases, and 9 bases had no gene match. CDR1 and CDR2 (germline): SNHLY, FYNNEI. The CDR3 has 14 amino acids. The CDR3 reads CASRKRGGLSEQYF. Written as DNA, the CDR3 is TGTGCCAGCAGAAAGCGGGGGGGGTTGAGTGAGCAGTACTTC.